Given below is one T cell receptor beta chain in context. A multiplex PCR was run with 60 Vbeta primers and 13 Jbeta primers. The method was immunoSEQ multiplex PCR; TCRdb's version includes in-frame clones alone and lacks a portion of them. This sample has under 150,000 clones, with about three quarters found just once. The data were taken from a study of cytomegalovirus exposure and HLA in healthy donors. V dropped 5 bases and J dropped 3 bases, with 13 bases sitting between them. The CDR3 is made up of 14 amino acids. Germline V lookup: CDR1 SEHNR, CDR2 FQNEAQ (reference sequence). This sequence originates from a woman aged 25 to 39 in good health and CMV-seronegative. Sequencing was done on a sample of PBMCs. The rearrangement joins TRBV7-9 to TRBJ1-1; D remains unclear. The CDR3 sequence is CASSPRSLYTEAFF. The CDR3 nucleotides read TGTGCCAGCAGCCCTCGGAGTCTGTACACTGAAGCTTTCTTT.